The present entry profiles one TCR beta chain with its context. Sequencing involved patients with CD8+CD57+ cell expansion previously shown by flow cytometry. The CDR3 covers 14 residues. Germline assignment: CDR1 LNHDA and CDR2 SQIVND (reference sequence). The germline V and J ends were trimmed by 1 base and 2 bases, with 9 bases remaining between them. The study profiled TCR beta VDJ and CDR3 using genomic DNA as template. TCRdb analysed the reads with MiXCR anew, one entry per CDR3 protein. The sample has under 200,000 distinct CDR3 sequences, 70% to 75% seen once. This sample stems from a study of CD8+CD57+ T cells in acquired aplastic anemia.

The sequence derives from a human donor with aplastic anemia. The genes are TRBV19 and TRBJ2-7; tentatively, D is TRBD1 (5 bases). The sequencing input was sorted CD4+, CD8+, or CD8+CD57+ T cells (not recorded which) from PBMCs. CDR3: CASSIGQGTYEQYF. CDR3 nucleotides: TGTGCCAGTAGTATAGGTCAGGGAACCTACGAGCAGTACTTC.